The next 24 T cell receptor beta chains were all read from a single sample in a study of PD-1 blockade in classical Hodgkin lymphoma (TCRdb year 2020). The sample's time point label, in plain terms: cycle 4 day 1 (C4D1), after 6 weeks of nivolumab. All trial patients had relapsed after autologous stem cell transplantation, with cohorts A, B and C differing in prior brentuximab vedotin exposure. Library preparation used the immunoSEQ multiplex PCR assay. Imported from immuneACCESS, the table was reduced by TCRdb to in-frame sequences with V and J called. These copies leave out some clones; in studies compared against another copy, an unresolved V gene accounts for under half, and the cause of the remainder is not known. This sample lists fewer than 55,000 clones; around four fifths were detected once. The top ten clones comprise around 35% of the sample. The specimen was peripheral blood mononuclear cells (PBMCs), collected before the fourth cycle of nivolumab. Receptors originate from a human donor with classical Hodgkin lymphoma.

The chain joins TRBV11-3 to TRBJ1-1; TRBD1 might be the D (5 bases). Germline CDR1 reads SGHNT; CDR2 reads YENEEA. This CDR3 region has 15 residues. V lost 6 bases and J lost 4, with 18 bases in between. The chain's CDR3 is CASSWGRPSGTEAFF. The CDR3 bases are TGTGCCAGCAGTTGGGGCAGACCATCGGGCACTGAAGCTTTCTTT.

This chain links TRBV7-3 with TRBJ1-1; D gene ambiguous. CDR3 size: 13 residues. V shed 0 bases and J shed 5 bases, with 7 bases lying between them. Germline CDR1 reads SGHTA; CDR2 reads FQGTGA. The CDR3 is CASSLTMGTEAFF. CDR3 coding DNA: TGTGCCAGCAGCTTAACTATGGGGACTGAAGCTTTCTTT. The whole variable domain, filled in from reference TRBV7-3 and TRBJ1-1, reads GAGVSQTPSNKVTEKGKYVELRCDPISGHTALYWYRQSLGQGPEFLIYFQGTGAADDSGLPNDRFFAVRPEGSVSTLKIQRTERGDSAVYLCASSLTMGTEAFFGQGTRLTVV.

V and J are TRBV11-3 and TRBJ2-7; D uncertain. CDR1 is SGHNT, CDR2 YENEEA, per germline. This CDR3 is 12 amino acids long. Trimming left V 2 bases short and J 2 bases short, with 4 bases between. CDR3 sequence: CASSLHPYEQYF. The CDR3 nucleotides are TGTGCCAGCAGCTTACATCCCTACGAGCAGTACTTC. The full variable domain, completed using reference TRBV11-3 and TRBJ2-7, is EAGVVQSPRYKIIEKKQPVAFWCNPISGHNTLYWYLQNLGQGPELLIRYENEEAVDDSQLPKDRFSAERLKGVDSTLKIQPAELGDSAVYLCASSLHPYEQYFGPGTRLTVT.

CDR3 amino acids: CASRPLADQETQYF. CDR3 DNA sequence: TGTGCCAGCAGACCACTAGCGGACCAAGAGACCCAGTACTTC. V usage is TRBV2 and J usage is TRBJ2-5; 8 bases fit TRBD2. The CDR3 length is 14 residues. The V gene's germline CDR1 is SNHLY and CDR2 FYNNEI. The ends lost 6 bases at V and 0 bases at J; junction bases unmatched: 3.

The chain links TRBV10-2 to TRBJ1-1; D might be TRBD1 (5 bases). CDR1 and CDR2 from the germline V gene are WSHSY and SAAADI. CDR3 size: 13 residues. The V gene lost 7 bases and the J gene lost 0 bases, with 9 bases spanning the gap. CDR3 sequence: CASKTGLNTEAFF. The CDR3 nucleotides read TGCGCCAGCAAAACAGGACTGAACACTGAAGCTTTCTTT.

This chain connects TRBV6-6 to TRBJ2-2; TRBD2 aligns across 11 bases. The CDR3 covers 15 residues. With 4 bases clipped from V and 6 bases from J, the junction kept 4 bases outside the gene matches. CDR1 is MNHNY and CDR2 is SVGAGI in the germline V gene (reference sequence). This CDR3 reads CASSLGLAEAGELFF. The CDR3 DNA reads as TGTGCCAGCAGTTTGGGACTAGCGGAGGCCGGGGAGCTGTTTTTT.

This chain connects TRBV28 to TRBJ2-7; D remains ambiguous. Trimming cost V 3 bases and J 1 base, with 10 bases left between them. Germline V gene lookup returns CDR1 MDHEN and CDR2 SYDVKM. The CDR3 contains 14 residues. DNA of the CDR3: TGTGCCAGCAGTTTCGCCGACTTTTCCTACGAGCAGTACTTC. It is translated as CASSFADFSYEQYF.

The V and J genes are TRBV29-1 and TRBJ2-3; the D gene is possibly TRBD2 (7 bases). Germline CDR1 SQVTM, CDR2 ANQGSEA. This CDR3 has 12 amino acids. Trimming stripped 6 bases from V and 4 bases from J, with 11 bases between. This CDR3 is CSVGGASDTQYF. Written as DNA, the CDR3 is TGCAGCGTGGGGGGGGCATCAGATACGCAGTATTTT.

There are many counts of this clone. The chain couples TRBV11-3 to TRBJ2-7; possible D gene TRBD2, 6 bases. V lost 8 bases and J lost 4, with 15 bases in between. The CDR3 extends over 13 amino acids. Germline values: CDR1 SGHNT, CDR2 YENEEA. CDR3 sequence (DNA): TGTGCCAGCGGCCTGGGGACTGGTTACGAGCAGTACTTC. It yields the protein CASGLGTGYEQYF.

The chain is built from TRBV27 and TRBJ2-5; possibly TRBD2 for D (7 bases). V was pared by 0 bases and J by 5 bases, with 16 bases between. Germline V gene sequence: CDR1 MNHEY, CDR2 SMNVEV (reference sequence). The CDR3 totals 16 residues. The CDR3 sequence: CASSLSGGGPLETQYF. The CDR3 nucleotides read TGTGCCAGCAGTTTATCGGGGGGGGGCCCCTTGGAGACCCAGTACTTC.

The chain joins TRBV5-1 to TRBJ1-2; D gene uncertain. Germline values: CDR1 SGHRS, CDR2 YFSETQ. V was clipped by 1 base and J by 4 bases, with 14 bases between them. The CDR3 runs 15 residues. The CDR3 loop is CASSLSVEDTYGYTF. The DNA of the CDR3 is TGCGCCAGCAGCTTGTCCGTGGAGGATACCTATGGCTACACCTTC.

A single count supports this clone. The rearrangement links TRBV28 to TRBJ1-2, with D possibly TRBD1 on 5 matching bases. Between the trimmed V and J ends, which lost 2 bases and 8 bases, there was a span of 18 bases. CDR3 size: 15 residues. Germline lookup yields CDR1 MDHEN and CDR2 SYDVKM. Here the CDR3 DNA reads TGTGCCAGCAGTTTAACAGGACGCCACTTGGGCGGCTACACCTTC. Encoded protein: CASSLTGRHLGGYTF.

V and J are TRBV7-3 and TRBJ2-7; D possibly corresponds to TRBD2 (6 bases). Deletions cut 4 bases from V and 3 bases from J, with 16 bases between. There are 15 residues in the CDR3. Germline V gene data show CDR1 as SGHTA and CDR2 as FQGTGA. CDR3 DNA: TGTGCCAGCAGCTCCGGGAGTTCGGGGGTCTACGAGCAGTACTTC. Translating it yields CASSSGSSGVYEQYF.

This clone turned up a few times. The CDR3 sequence is CASSTNRGNTEAFF. DNA of the CDR3: TGTGCCAGCAGCACCAACCGGGGGAACACTGAAGCTTTCTTT. The chain recombines TRBV11-2 with TRBJ1-1; D remains ambiguous. V gave up 5 bases and J gave up 1 base, with 11 bases separating them. CDR1 and CDR2 (germline): SGHAT, FQNNGV. The CDR3 spans 14 residues.

This clone was observed once. This chain connects TRBV7-8 to TRBJ1-5; 9 nucleotides agree with TRBD1. After removal of 3 bases from V and 4 bases from J, the junction contained 1 base not matched to a gene. From germline, CDR1 is SGHVS and CDR2 FQNEAQ. The CDR3 runs 14 residues. This CDR3 is CASSLDRGNQPQHF. The CDR3 nucleotides are TGTGCCAGCAGCTTGGACAGGGGTAATCAGCCCCAGCATTTT.

The sample holds one count of this clone. The chain carries TRBV9 and TRBJ1-4, with 12 positions matching TRBD1. CDR1 is SGDLS, CDR2 YYNGEE, per germline. V lost 4 bases to trimming and J lost 5 bases; unmatched junction nucleotides: 15. The CDR3 is 19 residues long. This CDR3 is CASSTSPGQGARVNEKLFF. The CDR3 DNA follows: TGTGCCAGCAGCACGTCCCCGGGACAGGGGGCGCGAGTCAATGAAAAACTGTTTTTT.

V gene TRBV11-3 combines with J gene TRBJ1-2; the match to TRBD1 covers 8 bases. CDR3 length: 13 amino acids. The ends lost 5 bases at V and 4 bases at J; junction bases unmatched: 3. CDR1 is SGHNT and CDR2 is YENEEA in the germline V gene. The CDR3 nucleotides are TGTGCCAGCAGCCGGACAGGGATCTATGGCTACACCTTC. Residues: CASSRTGIYGYTF.

This chain joins TRBV6-5 and TRBJ1-5; no clear D gene. The CDR3 length is 15 residues. CDR1 MNHEY and CDR2 SVGAGI come from the germline V gene. V was cut by 5 bases and J by 0 bases, with 11 bases left in between. CDR3 amino acids: CASSRQAYSNQPQHF. The CDR3 bases are TGTGCCAGCAGTCGCCAGGCTTATAGCAATCAGCCCCAGCATTTT.

The chain couples TRBV11-2 to TRBJ1-1; D not resolved. The CDR3 spans 14 residues. Germline values: CDR1 SGHAT, CDR2 FQNNGV. Between the trimmed V and J ends, which lost 3 bases and 1 base, there was a span of 9 bases. The CDR3 sequence is CASSFGQANTEAFF. Written as DNA, the CDR3 is TGTGCCAGCAGCTTTGGTCAGGCGAACACTGAAGCTTTCTTT.

The chain joins TRBV18 to TRBJ1-2; tentatively, D is TRBD1 (5 bases). The CDR3 runs to 13 residues. V gave up 3 bases and J gave up 1 base, with 6 bases separating them. The V gene's germline CDR1 is KGHSH and CDR2 LQKENI. The CDR3 region is CASSPDSNYGYTF. The CDR3, as DNA: TGTGCCAGCTCACCCGACAGTAACTATGGCTACACCTTC.

A few counts support this clone. The chain carries TRBV2 and TRBJ1-1; 9 nucleotides match TRBD1. The CDR3 sequence is 14 residues long. The germline gives CDR1 SNHLY, CDR2 FYNNEI. The J segment lost 7 bases and the V segment lost 9 bases, leaving 12 bases of the junction unmatched. CDR3: CARSEDRGKYEAFF. DNA for the CDR3: TGTGCCAGGTCCGAGGACAGGGGCAAATATGAAGCTTTCTTT.

The chain carries TRBV28 and TRBJ2-7, with D possibly being TRBD1 (6 bases). CDR3 length: 16 residues. In germline, CDR1 is MDHEN, CDR2 SYDVKM. V was pared by 4 bases and J by 3 bases, with 19 bases between. Here the CDR3 DNA reads TGTGCCAGCAGTTCGTCCGGGACAAAAAGTATCTACGAGCAGTACTTC. It encodes CASSSSGTKSIYEQYF.

There are a few counts of this clone. The chain links TRBV5-1 to TRBJ2-3, with TRBD2 matching over 10 bases. The CDR3 is 14 amino acids. Trimming at V came to 7 bases and at J to 8 bases, leaving 10 bases not matched to a gene. CDR1 is SGHRS, CDR2 YFSETQ, per germline. CDR3: CASHRSGGFGTQYF. Written as DNA, the CDR3 is TGCGCCAGCCACCGTAGCGGGGGGTTTGGTACGCAGTATTTT.

The chain links TRBV19 to TRBJ1-5; a possible D gene is TRBD1 (6 bases). V lost 5 bases and J 1 base, leaving 18 bases between the germline ends. The CDR3 spans 17 residues. Germline assignment: CDR1 LNHDA and CDR2 SQIVND (reference sequence). The CDR3 protein is CASSSGRGTVSNQPQHF. The CDR3, as DNA: TGTGCCAGTAGTTCCGGCAGGGGTACCGTCAGCAATCAGCCCCAGCATTTT. The whole variable domain, remainder taken from reference TRBV19 and TRBJ1-5, is DGGITQSPKYLFRKEGQNVTLSCEQNLNHDAMYWYRQDPGQGLRLIYYSQIVNDFQKGDIAEGYSVSREKKESFPLTVTSAQKNPTAFYLCASSSGRGTVSNQPQHFGDGTRLSIL.